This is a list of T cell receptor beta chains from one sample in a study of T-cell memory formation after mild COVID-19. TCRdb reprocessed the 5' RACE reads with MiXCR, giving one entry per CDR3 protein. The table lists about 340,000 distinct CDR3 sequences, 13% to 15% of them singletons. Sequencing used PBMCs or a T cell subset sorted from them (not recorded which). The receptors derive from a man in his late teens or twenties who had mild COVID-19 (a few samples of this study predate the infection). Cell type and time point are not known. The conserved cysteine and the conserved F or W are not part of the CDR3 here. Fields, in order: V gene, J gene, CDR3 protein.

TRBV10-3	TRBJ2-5	AISGSGGSETQY
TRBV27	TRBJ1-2	ASKIIGENYGYT
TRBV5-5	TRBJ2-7	ASSPESYEQY
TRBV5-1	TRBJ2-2	ASTQRRHLHPGELF
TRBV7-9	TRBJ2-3	ASSQNIWSDTQY
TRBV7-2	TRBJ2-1	ASEGLAGGQNEQF
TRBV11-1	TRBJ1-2	ASSARSLGNYGYT
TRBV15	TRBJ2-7	ATSRDRYPAAYEQY
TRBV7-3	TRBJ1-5	ASSLITGGNQPQH
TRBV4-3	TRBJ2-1	ASSHSAGGPHEQF
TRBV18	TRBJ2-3	ASSPPGLTDTQY
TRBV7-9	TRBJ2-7	ASSLVQGTSYEQY
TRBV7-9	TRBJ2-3	ASSPGGVLTDTQY
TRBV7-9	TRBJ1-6	ASSFSRENSPLH
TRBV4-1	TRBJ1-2	ASSQVLRMDYGYT
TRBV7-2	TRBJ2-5	ASSRQGQTQY
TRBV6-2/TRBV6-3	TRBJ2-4	ASDGGEINIQY
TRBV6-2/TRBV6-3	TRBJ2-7	ASSGTGRNYEQY
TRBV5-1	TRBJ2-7	ASSLGGGGNEQY
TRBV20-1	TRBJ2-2	SAASGNTGELF
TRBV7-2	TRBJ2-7	ASSLAASGGDYEQY
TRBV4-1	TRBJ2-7	ASSRTSGVTYEQY
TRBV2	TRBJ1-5	ASSEEREPQH
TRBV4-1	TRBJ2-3	ASSQAGLAGDTQY
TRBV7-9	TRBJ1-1	ASSSSRRARFEAF
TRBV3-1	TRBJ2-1	ASRDKGAWVNEQF
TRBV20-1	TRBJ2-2	SARAFDPQGATGELF